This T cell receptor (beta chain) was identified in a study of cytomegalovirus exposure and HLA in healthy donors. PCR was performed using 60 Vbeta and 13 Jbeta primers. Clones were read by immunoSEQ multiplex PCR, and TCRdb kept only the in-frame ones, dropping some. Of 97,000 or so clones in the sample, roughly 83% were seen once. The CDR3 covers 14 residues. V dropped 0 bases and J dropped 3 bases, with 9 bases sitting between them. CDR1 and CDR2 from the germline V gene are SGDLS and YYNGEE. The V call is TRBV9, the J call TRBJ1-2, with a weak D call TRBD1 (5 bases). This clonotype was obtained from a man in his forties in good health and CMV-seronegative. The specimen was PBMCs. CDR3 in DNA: TGTGCCAGCAGCGTAGGGTTAGGGGACTATGGCTACACCTTC. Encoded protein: CASSVGLGDYGYTF.